This T cell receptor (beta chain) is drawn from a study of blood T cells in healthy people across ages. As to this clonotype: What it binds is unknown.

With V trimmed by 5 bases and J by 0 bases, 7 bases remained unmatched. The CDR3 spans 16 residues. Per germline, CDR1 SGHAT and CDR2 FQNNGV. Overall study findings and caveats: Researchers said unsorted PBMCs prevented a conclusive naive versus antigen-experienced comparison. Naive T cell percentage and TCR beta diversity correlated strongly.

Alongside a J-beta primer mix, a sample-barcoded 5' primer served in a second PCR lasting roughly 7 to 12 cycles. TCRdb analysed the 5' RACE reads with MiXCR anew, one entry per CDR3 protein. Among about 1.7 million distinct CDR3 sequences listed, 28% were seen once. The clonotype originates from a woman under 40 in good health. The sample comprised blood. V and J are TRBV11-2 and TRBJ2-5, with 9 bases fitting TRBD2. The CDR3 bases are TGTGCCAGCAGCATAGCGCTAGCGGGGAACCAAGAGACCCAGTACTTC. Its translation: CASSIALAGNQETQYF.